The present T cell receptor beta chain was sequenced within a study of blood T cell repertoires in COVID-19. Turning to the study itself: The United States, Italy and Spain were the sources of the acute and convalescent COVID-19 samples. T cells, B-cell-depleted T cells, or PBMCs supplied cDNA or gDNA.

Original handling: Researchers report that nucleated cell counts were estimated from reference gene primer amplification. Generated by immunoSEQ multiplex PCR, the TCRdb table keeps only in-frame clones and is missing some. V, J and clone size are taken as reported in that table, and D and trimming were inferred from the DNA itself. Here the sample spans about 140,000 clones, about 91% being singletons. This CDR3 contains 13 residues. V lost 4 bases to trimming and J lost 0 bases, with 6 bases between them. The germline CDR1 and CDR2 sequences are SGHDN and FVKESK. The sample consisted of peripheral blood. The sequence derives from a woman aged 55 to 70 with acute or convalescent COVID-19. The chain employs TRBV14 and TRBJ1-2, with D unresolved. CDR3 nucleotides: TGTGCCAGCAGCCCCCAGGCTAACTATGGCTACACCTTC. Translating it yields CASSPQANYGYTF.